This record looks at one TCR beta chain sequence and its context. Its antigen remains unidentified. Trimming pared 7 bases from V and 3 bases from J, leaving 16 bases between. Germline CDR1 reads SQVTM; CDR2 reads ANQGSEA. This CDR3 comprises 13 residues. These data belong to a study of human T cells and chemical hapten exposure. Study at large: Patients having alopecia areata, totalis or universalis were mostly female. The study's findings and limits: Among expanded TCRs, significantly more large CDR3 similarity clusters formed than among controls.

The time point was: pre-sensitization, week 0. Treatment specified: therapeutic diphenylcyclopropenone sensitization with weekly scalp DPC. A single record per CDR3 protein comes from TCRdb applying MiXCR to the RACE reads. The sample gives 250,000 or so distinct CDR3 sequences, around 9.3% of which show up once; around 2.5% is in the top ten. The J gene is TRBJ2-7, the V gene TRBV29-1; tentatively, D is TRBD1 (6 bases). The sequencing used whole blood, collected in connection with sensitization to the hapten diphenylcyclopropenone (DPC). The origin of this receptor is a woman aged 40 to 50 with alopecia areata. Some clones in this sample may be carry-over from other donors' samples. DNA of the CDR3: TGCAGCGCCCTACGGGACACTAACTACGAGCAGTACTTC. This encodes CSALRDTNYEQYF.